A single sample is the source of the 22 T cell receptor beta chains below, sequenced in a study of blood T cell repertoires in COVID-19. TCRdb's table, derived via immunoSEQ multiplex PCR, lists solely in-frame clones and lacks some. This repertoire shows about 210,000 clones, about four fifths found once; its top ten account for 6.9%. The sequenced sample was peripheral blood. The receptors derive from a man in his fifties or sixties with acute or convalescent COVID-19.

This clone was seen a handful of times. This chain links TRBV19 with TRBJ1-5, with 11 bases fitting TRBD1. Germline V CDR1 and CDR2: LNHDA, SQIVND (reference sequence). This CDR3 spans 19 amino acids. V lost 5 bases to trimming and J lost 0 bases; unmatched junction nucleotides: 12. In DNA form, the CDR3 reads TGTGCCAGTAGTCTTTACCGGGACAGGGGGTGGTATAGCAATCAGCCCCAGCATTTT. Its protein is CASSLYRDRGWYSNQPQHF.

This chain joins TRBV6-4 and TRBJ2-2; 7 nucleotides line up with TRBD2. CDR3 size: 16 residues. The V and J ends lost 2 bases and 6 bases, in that order; junction bases with no gene match: 9. Germline CDR1 and CDR2: MRHNA and SNTAGT. CDR3 DNA: TGTGCCAGCAGTGACACCCACAGCGGGAAGGCCGGGGAGCTGTTTTTT. Translation gives CASSDTHSGKAGELFF.

The chain links TRBV19 to TRBJ1-2, with 9 bases identical to TRBD1. There are 13 residues in the CDR3. Looked up from germline, CDR1 is LNHDA and CDR2 is SQIVND (reference sequence). After removal of 6 bases from V and 6 bases from J, the junction contained 5 bases not matched to a gene. CDR3 amino acids: CASRTGQGNGYTF. CDR3 nucleotide sequence: TGTGCCAGTAGAACGGGACAGGGTAATGGCTACACCTTC.

The chain combines TRBV5-1 with TRBJ2-3; TRBD1 matches 8 bases. This CDR3 is 14 amino acids long. With V trimmed by 3 bases and J by 5 bases, 5 bases remained unmatched. Germline CDR1 is SGHRS and CDR2 is YFSETQ. Written as DNA, the CDR3 is TGCGCCAGCAGCTCGGACAGGGCGGTAGATACGCAGTATTTT. It yields the protein CASSSDRAVDTQYF.

This clone was observed at least ten times. J is TRBJ2-4 and V is TRBV2, with unresolved D. This CDR3 is built from 13 residues. Germline V CDR1 and CDR2: SNHLY, FYNNEI. V was cut by 2 bases and J by 3 bases, with 5 bases left in between. CDR3 nucleotide sequence: TGTGCCAGCAGTGAACCCTTCAAAAACATTCAGTACTTC. It translates to CASSEPFKNIQYF.

V gene TRBV13 combines with J gene TRBJ2-7; 7 nucleotides match TRBD1. The germline V gene has CDR1 PRHDT and CDR2 FYEKMQ (reference sequence). There are 13 residues in the CDR3. Unmatched junction bases numbered 5, after V lost 8 bases and J lost 1 base. The CDR3 spells CASGDRLSYEQYF. DNA of the CDR3: TGTGCCAGCGGGGACAGACTTTCCTACGAGCAGTACTTC.

This rearrangement joins TRBV7-2 to TRBJ2-1, with 7 nucleotides matching TRBD2. This CDR3 spans 13 amino acids. CDR1 SGHTA and CDR2 FQGNSA come from the germline V gene. V was clipped by 1 base and J by 12 bases; unmatched bases: 6. The CDR3: CASSLGRGDGQFF. Here the CDR3 DNA reads TGTGCCAGCAGCTTAGGTCGGGGGGATGGGCAGTTCTTC.

The V and J genes are TRBV27 and TRBJ2-1; 10 bases agree with TRBD2. This CDR3 comprises 16 residues. Germline lookup yields CDR1 MNHEY and CDR2 SMNVEV (reference sequence). The J segment lost 2 bases and the V segment lost 3 bases, leaving 4 bases of the junction unmatched. CDR3 in amino acids: CASSLEAGGTYNEQFF. For the CDR3, the DNA is TGTGCCAGCAGTTTGGAAGCGGGGGGGACCTACAATGAGCAGTTCTTC.

The chain carries TRBV14 and TRBJ2-7, with TRBD1 matching over 7 bases. Germline CDR1 reads SGHDN; CDR2 reads FVKESK. The V segment lost 3 bases and the J segment 6 bases; nucleotides outside the gene matches: 8. This CDR3 is built from 14 residues. Here the CDR3 reads CASSQAWTGSEQYF. The CDR3 nucleotides read TGTGCCAGCAGCCAGGCCTGGACAGGATCCGAGCAGTACTTC.

V is TRBV29-1 and J is TRBJ2-5, with 7 bases aligning to TRBD1. With V trimmed by 6 bases and J by 2 bases, 12 bases remained unmatched. The germline V gene encodes CDR1 SQVTM and CDR2 ANQGSEA. The CDR3 has 15 residues. The CDR3 sequence: CSVERQGAPQETQYF. The CDR3 DNA sequence: TGCAGCGTAGAGAGACAGGGAGCCCCACAAGAGACCCAGTACTTC.

CDR3 in amino acids: CASSPQIYGYTF. DNA of the CDR3: TGTGCCAGCAGTCCGCAGATCTATGGCTACACCTTC. The genes are TRBV6-2 or TRBV6-3 and TRBJ1-2, with unresolved D. Germline CDR1 is MNHEY and CDR2 is SVGEGT. This CDR3 is built from 12 residues. The V end lost 5 bases, the J end lost 4 bases, and 8 bases lay between the germline ends.

V gene TRBV6-5 combines with J gene TRBJ2-1, with TRBD2 identical over 9 bases. This CDR3 contains 14 residues. V was pared by 10 bases and J by 6 bases, with 10 bases of the junction left unmatched. CDR1 MNHEY and CDR2 SVGAGI come from the germline V gene. CDR3 DNA: TGTGCCACCTCTCCGCGGGAGGGCATCAATGAGCAGTTCTTC. It encodes CATSPREGINEQFF.

This chain joins TRBV7-2 and TRBJ2-3; 9 positions agree with TRBD2. The V and J ends lost 1 base and 3 bases, in that order; junction bases with no gene match: 11. Germline CDR1 and CDR2: SGHTA and FQGNSA. There are 18 residues in the CDR3. The CDR3 protein is CASSLGVSGSLGTDTQYF. The DNA of the CDR3 is TGTGCCAGCAGCTTAGGGGTTAGCGGGAGTCTCGGGACAGATACGCAGTATTTT.

CDR3 residues: CASSWSPGQSTDTQYF. In nucleotides, the CDR3 is TGTGCCAGCAGCTGGTCCCCGGGACAAAGCACAGATACGCAGTATTTT. The rearrangement joins TRBV3-1 (or the pseudogene TRBV3-2) to TRBJ2-3; the D gene is possibly TRBD1 (6 bases). From germline, CDR1 is LGHDT and CDR2 YNNKEL (reference sequence). The CDR3 extends over 16 amino acids. V gave up 5 bases and J gave up 0 bases, with 15 bases separating them.

This sequence joins TRBV6-7 and TRBJ1-5, with D uncertain. TRBV6-7 is an ORF; its function is uncertain. The CDR3 has 16 residues. The germline V and J ends were trimmed by 2 bases and 0 bases, with 11 bases remaining between them. The CDR3 sequence: CASSYPKEYSNQPQHF. The CDR3 region has the DNA TGTGCCAGCAGTTACCCCAAAGAGTATAGCAATCAGCCCCAGCATTTT.

The chain couples TRBV15 to TRBJ1-1; 7 nucleotides align to TRBD1. Germline trimming cut 4 bases from V and 4 bases from J; bases unmatched to any gene: 6. Germline CDR1 LNHNV, CDR2 YYDKDF (reference sequence). The CDR3 covers 14 residues. Written as DNA, the CDR3 is TGTGCCACCAGCATCGACAGGGCGACCACTGAAGCTTTCTTT. Its translation is CATSIDRATTEAFF. The full variable domain, completed using reference TRBV15 and TRBJ1-1, is DAMVIQNPRYQVTQFGKPVTLSCSQTLNHNVMYWYQQKSSQAPKLLFHYYDKDFNNEADTPDNFQSRRPNTSFCFLDIRSPGLGDTAMYLCATSIDRATTEAFFGQGTRLTVV.

The rearrangement links TRBV5-4 to TRBJ1-1; D might be TRBD1 (6 bases). The CDR3 contains 13 residues. Trimming shortened V by 2 bases and J by 8 bases, and 13 bases separated the two germline ends. Per germline, CDR1 SGHNT and CDR2 YYREEE (reference sequence). The CDR3, as DNA: TGTGCCAGCAGCTTTCCCGGACAGATGGAAGCTTTCTTT. Protein sequence: CASSFPGQMEAFF.

This rearrangement joins TRBV4-2 to TRBJ2-3; weak D call: TRBD1 (6 bases). The CDR3 totals 15 residues. Germline CDR1 is LGHNA and CDR2 is YNFKEQ. Deletions cut 0 bases from V and 4 bases from J, with 11 bases between. CDR3 coding DNA: TGTGCCAGCAGCCAAGATCTGAAGGGGGCAGATACGCAGTATTTT. Protein: CASSQDLKGADTQYF.

This clone has just a few counts. The chain carries TRBV5-1 and TRBJ2-3; D is possibly TRBD2 (6 bases). Germline CDR1 reads SGHRS; CDR2 reads YFSETQ. The CDR3 runs 16 residues. Trimming left V 4 bases short and J 0 bases short, with 15 bases between. CDR3 coding DNA: TGCGCCAGCAGCCCCGCGGGGAGGAGGAGCACAGATACGCAGTATTTT. Its translation is CASSPAGRRSTDTQYF.

The rearrangement joins TRBV18 to TRBJ1-2, with D hard to call. Germline V gives CDR1 KGHSH, CDR2 LQKENI. The CDR3 loop spans 13 amino acids. V was cut by 1 base and J by 8 bases, with 11 bases left in between. This CDR3 reads CASSPRQNEGYTF. The DNA for the CDR3 is TGTGCCAGCTCACCACGGCAGAATGAAGGCTACACCTTC.

The chain uses TRBV2 and TRBJ2-1, with D possibly being TRBD2 (5 bases). CDR1 is SNHLY and CDR2 is FYNNEI in the germline V gene. V lost 3 bases and J 4 bases, leaving 10 bases between the germline ends. This CDR3 contains 14 residues. This CDR3 is CASSELLGYNEQFF. DNA for the CDR3: TGTGCCAGCAGTGAGCTACTAGGATACAATGAGCAGTTCTTC.

This clone was recorded once. The V call is TRBV5-4, the J call TRBJ1-2, with D possibly matching TRBD1 (6 bases). V lost 6 bases to trimming and J lost 2 bases, with 17 bases between them. The CDR3 contains 15 residues. Germline values: CDR1 SGHNT, CDR2 YYREEE (reference sequence). The chain's CDR3 is CASTQGAGVNYGYTF. The CDR3 nucleotides are TGTGCCAGCACCCAAGGGGCAGGGGTCAACTATGGCTACACCTTC.